This T cell receptor (beta chain) was retrieved from a study of blood T cell repertoires in COVID-19. Here immunoSEQ multiplex PCR was the method, and the copy in TCRdb shows in-frame clones only, minus some. This table holds about 67,000 clones, 80% to 90% found once. The sequencing input was peripheral blood. The receptor's source is a man in his fifties or sixties with active COVID-19.

DNA for the CDR3: TGTGCCAGCAGCCAAGGGATAGCAGGGATAATGGGAAAACTGTTTTTT. Translation: CASSQGIAGIMGKLFF. This sequence joins TRBV4-2 and TRBJ1-4; possible D gene TRBD1, 5 bases. The CDR3 spans 16 residues. With 1 base removed from V and 10 bases from J, the gap between germline ends came to 19 bases. Germline V CDR1 and CDR2: LGHNA, YNFKEQ.